These 18 T cell receptor beta chains were all obtained from the same sample, sequenced in a study of shared clonotypes between healthy human individuals. Libraries were prepared by immunoSEQ multiplex PCR; TCRdb keeps only in-frame clonotypes and omits some of them. The sample includes approximately 740,000 clones, around two thirds of them seen just once. The material sequenced was memory CD4+ T cells sorted from blood. The subset denotes: CD45RA-negative fraction. The receptors originated from a woman aged 25 to 39 in good health.

The rearrangement uses TRBV7-9 and TRBJ1-1, with no clear D. Trimming took off 6 bases at V and 3 bases at J, with 17 bases between the two ends. This CDR3 has 15 amino acids. Germline values: CDR1 SEHNR, CDR2 FQNEAQ (reference sequence). DNA for the CDR3: TGTGCCAGCAGGGCAGGACCCCAACGGTACACTGAAGCTTTCTTT. It encodes CASRAGPQRYTEAFF.

The gene calls are TRBV30 and TRBJ1-2, with D possibly TRBD1 on 5 matching bases. Germline V gene data show CDR1 as GTSNPN and CDR2 as SVGIG (reference sequence). The CDR3 has 15 amino acids. Trimming cost V 1 base and J 0 bases, with 12 bases left between them. Here the CDR3 DNA reads TGTGCCTGGAGTGGCAGGGAGTATTCTAACTATGGCTACACCTTC. Translation: CAWSGREYSNYGYTF.

The rearrangement links TRBV5-1 to TRBJ2-2; 10 nucleotides match TRBD2. Germline V gene data show CDR1 as SGHRS and CDR2 as YFSETQ. This CDR3 comprises 17 residues. V was clipped by 5 bases and J by 7 bases; unmatched bases: 14. The CDR3 DNA sequence: TGCGCCAGCAGTCGATGGGGTGCTAGCGGGAGTGTCGGGGAGCTGTTTTTT. Translating it yields CASSRWGASGSVGELFF. Using reference TRBV5-1 and TRBJ2-2 for the parts outside the CDR3, the full variable domain is KAGVTQTPRYLIKTRGQQVTLSCSPISGHRSVSWYQQTPGQGLQFLFEYFSETQRNKGNFPGRFSGRQFSNSRSEMNVSTLELGDSALYLCASSRWGASGSVGELFFGEGSRLTVL.

This clone showed up many times. The V gene is TRBV27, the J gene TRBJ1-1; a weak D match, TRBD1 (5 bases). V lost 4 bases and J lost 4, with 16 bases in between. CDR3 length equals 15 residues. Per the germline V gene, CDR1 is MNHEY and CDR2 is SMNVEV (reference sequence). This chain's CDR3 is CASSSTGPLATEAFF. The CDR3 bases are TGTGCCAGCAGTTCTACGGGGCCCTTGGCCACTGAAGCTTTCTTT.

The V call is TRBV10-3, the J call TRBJ2-7, with 12 bases identical to TRBD2. Germline V gives CDR1 ENHRY, CDR2 SYGVKD. The junction had 3 bases not matched to a gene; V was cut back by 6 bases and J by 3 bases. This CDR3 is built from 14 residues. The chain's CDR3 is CAIRTSGSGYEQYF. The CDR3 DNA reads TGTGCCATCAGGACTAGCGGGAGCGGCTACGAGCAGTACTTC.

In its sample, this clone was seen a few times. J is TRBJ2-1 and V is TRBV6-1; TRBD2 aligns across 7 bases. V shed 3 bases, J shed 9 bases, and the junction held 11 bases outside the gene matches. Germline CDR1 MNHNS, CDR2 SASEGT. This CDR3 has 15 amino acids. CDR3 in amino acids: CASSDQMTGTTEQFF. DNA for the CDR3: TGTGCCAGCAGTGACCAAATGACCGGGACTACTGAGCAGTTCTTC.

The chain recombines TRBV11-2 with TRBJ2-1; perhaps TRBD1 as D (6 bases). The CDR3 runs to 16 residues. CDR1 is SGHAT, CDR2 FQNNGV, per germline. V dropped 1 base and J dropped 7 bases, with 17 bases sitting between them. The CDR3 DNA sequence: TGTGCCAGCAGCTTAGGTCCGGGCCCTAGGGGGAATGAGCAGTTCTTC. This codes for CASSLGPGPRGNEQFF.

The chain has TRBV2 and TRBJ2-7; no firm D call. In germline, CDR1 is SNHLY, CDR2 FYNNEI. The CDR3 is 13 amino acids. V gave up 5 bases and J gave up 0 bases, with 8 bases separating them. DNA for the CDR3: TGTGCCAGCAGTAAGGACGTCTCCTACGAGCAGTACTTC. Its protein is CASSKDVSYEQYF.

This clone was seen a few times. The chain joins TRBV11-2 to TRBJ1-2; perhaps TRBD1 as D (6 bases). Germline V CDR1 and CDR2: SGHAT, FQNNGV. The V gene lost 0 bases and the J gene lost 5 bases, with 13 bases spanning the gap. The length of the CDR3 is 15 residues. CDR3 nucleotide sequence: TGTGCCAGCAGCTTAGACCAGGACAGACCATATGGCTACACCTTC. As protein: CASSLDQDRPYGYTF. Drawing the rest from reference TRBV11-2 and TRBJ1-2, the complete variable domain is EAGVAQSPRYKIIEKRQSVAFWCNPISGHATLYWYQQILGQGPKLLIQFQNNGVVDDSQLPKDRFSAERLKGVDSTLKIQPAKLEDSAVYLCASSLDQDRPYGYTFGSGTRLTVV.

V usage is TRBV28 and J usage is TRBJ1-5; 7 bases line up with TRBD1. The germline gives CDR1 MDHEN, CDR2 SYDVKM. The V gene end was trimmed by 7 bases and the J gene end by 5 bases; junction bases not matched to a gene: 8. The CDR3 is made up of 14 amino acids. The CDR3 DNA sequence: TGTGCCAGCAAAACGGGACAGACAGATCAGCCCCAGCATTTT. As protein: CASKTGQTDQPQHF.

This clone was picked up one time. The chain recombines TRBV5-1 with TRBJ1-1; 7 positions match TRBD1. The CDR3 consists of 15 residues. V lost 2 bases, J lost 4 bases, and 8 bases stayed unmatched. The germline V gene encodes CDR1 SGHRS and CDR2 YFSETQ. CDR3 bases: TGCGCCAGCAGCTTTACAGGGGCCCGAGGCACTGAAGCTTTCTTT. Its translation is CASSFTGARGTEAFF.

A remark on this clone: At one of its ends the junction is not consistent with the germline gene, which may arise from a read error. The rearrangement joins TRBV7-9 to TRBJ2-7; 10 nucleotides line up with TRBD2. CDR3 length equals 14 residues. The germline V gene has CDR1 SEHNR and CDR2 FQNEAQ (reference sequence). The CDR3 DNA follows: TGCGCCAGCAGCTTCAACGGACTAGCGGTCGAGCAGTACTTC. Amino acids: CASSFNGLAVEQYF.

The V gene is TRBV4-1, the J gene TRBJ2-3; D uncertain. The CDR3 extends over 14 amino acids. Trimming took off 1 base at V and 4 bases at J, with 9 bases between the two ends. Germline values: CDR1 MGHRA, CDR2 YSYEKL. CDR3 in amino acids: CASSQVGSSDTQYF. The CDR3 nucleotides read TGCGCCAGCAGCCAAGTAGGCAGTTCAGATACGCAGTATTTT.

In this sample, this clone turned up a few times. One base away lies a much larger clone, so this may be a sequencing read error. This same CDR3 is encoded by further DNA sequences in the sample. The rearrangement joins TRBV7-3 to TRBJ1-1, with unresolved D. Per germline, CDR1 SGHTA and CDR2 FQGTGA. V lost 5 bases, J lost 3 bases, and 10 bases lay in between. The CDR3 length is 13 residues. CDR3 sequence (DNA): TGTGCCAGCAGCACCCAGAGGGACACTGAAGCTTTCTTT. Translating it yields CASSTQRDTEAFF.

This clone was picked up a small number of times. The V gene is TRBV9, the J gene TRBJ2-3; no definite D call. Germline V gene data show CDR1 as SGDLS and CDR2 as YYNGEE. Trimming pared 0 bases from V and 0 bases from J, leaving 11 bases between. The CDR3 consists of 16 residues. Here the CDR3 DNA reads TGTGCCAGCAGCGTAGACTTCAGAACTAGCACAGATACGCAGTATTTT. Translated, it gives CASSVDFRTSTDTQYF.

The chain has TRBV7-9 and TRBJ2-2; D uncertain. The CDR3 covers 15 residues. Per the germline V gene, CDR1 is SEHNR and CDR2 is FQNEAQ (reference sequence). Trimming left V 0 bases short and J 6 bases short, with 11 bases between. The CDR3, as DNA: TGTGCCAGCAGCTTAGCAGCGATAGTCTCCGGGGAGCTGTTTTTT. It codes for CASSLAAIVSGELFF.

This chain connects TRBV11-3 to TRBJ2-2; D is possibly TRBD2 (5 bases). This CDR3 spans 13 amino acids. The germline V gene encodes CDR1 SGHNT and CDR2 YENEEA. The V and J ends lost 2 bases and 6 bases respectively, with 7 bases between them. The CDR3: CASSLRGSGELFF. In DNA form, the CDR3 reads TGTGCCAGCAGCTTACGAGGGTCCGGGGAGCTGTTTTTT.

The chain carries TRBV29-1 and TRBJ2-7; 9 bases line up with TRBD2. Germline V gives CDR1 SQVTM, CDR2 ANQGSEA. The CDR3 extends over 12 amino acids. The ends lost 8 bases at V and 4 bases at J; junction bases unmatched: 6. CDR3 amino acids: CSFWTSAYEQYF. DNA of the CDR3: TGCAGCTTCTGGACTAGCGCTTACGAGCAGTACTTC.